The 29 T cell receptor beta chains listed next were all sequenced from one sample in a study of shared clonotypes between healthy human individuals. The protocol was immunoSEQ multiplex PCR, while the TCRdb copy is restricted to in-frame clones and leaves out a portion. The sample lists about 2,500,000 clones, around nine tenths seen once, with 0.11% to 0.15% in the top ten. The material sequenced was naive CD4+ T cells sorted from blood. Stated subset: CD45RA+ positively selected. These receptors all come from a man between 18 and 29 years old in good health.

This sequence joins TRBV28 and TRBJ2-1; 14 bases agree with TRBD2. Per the germline V gene, CDR1 is MDHEN and CDR2 is SYDVKM. V lost 11 bases to trimming and J lost 0 bases; unmatched junction nucleotides: 9. This CDR3 has 17 amino acids. The CDR3 nucleotides are TGTGCCGCGACTAGCGGGGGGGCCGGGAGCTCCTACAATGAGCAGTTCTTC. As protein: CAATSGGAGSSYNEQFF.

This chain uses TRBV10-1 with TRBJ1-4, with D unclear. Trimming took off 3 bases at V and 4 bases at J, with 9 bases between the two ends. This CDR3 has 14 residues. CDR1 WNHNN and CDR2 SYGVQD come from the germline V gene (reference sequence). This chain's CDR3 is CASSDGTYNEKLFF. CDR3 nucleotide sequence: TGCGCCAGCAGTGACGGTACCTATAATGAAAAACTGTTTTTT.

The chain links TRBV28 to TRBJ2-7, with 7 positions matching TRBD2. This CDR3 comprises 15 residues. Unmatched junction bases numbered 9, after V lost 3 bases and J lost 4 bases. CDR1 MDHEN and CDR2 SYDVKM come from the germline V gene. CDR3 protein: CASSLEGGIGYEQYF. The CDR3 DNA reads as TGTGCCAGCAGTTTGGAGGGAGGGATAGGGTACGAGCAGTACTTC. The full variable domain, in which reference TRBV28 and TRBJ2-7 provide the parts outside the CDR3, is DVKVTQSSRYLVKRTGEKVFLECVQDMDHENMFWYRQDPGLGLRLIYFSYDVKMKEKGDIPEGYSVSREKKERFSLILESASTNQTSMYLCASSLEGGIGYEQYFGPGTRLTVT.

The chain carries TRBV9 and TRBJ2-3; 12 nucleotides align to TRBD2. There are 18 residues in the CDR3. CDR1 is SGDLS and CDR2 is YYNGEE in the germline V gene. Germline trimming cut 0 bases from V and 4 bases from J; bases unmatched to any gene: 9. CDR3 DNA: TGTGCCAGCAGCGTAGGTCTGGCTAGCGGGGGGGTCCCAGATACGCAGTATTTT. Amino acid sequence: CASSVGLASGGVPDTQYF.

The chain carries TRBV5-1 and TRBJ2-5; 13 bases align to TRBD2. Germline V gives CDR1 SGHRS, CDR2 YFSETQ. The CDR3 has 16 residues. With V trimmed by 4 bases and J by 5 bases, 8 bases remained unmatched. The CDR3 nucleotides are TGCGCCAGCAGCCCCGGACTAGCGGGGGTGGCGGAGACCCAGTACTTC. It translates to CASSPGLAGVAETQYF.

V usage is TRBV4-2 and J usage is TRBJ2-1, with D possibly matching TRBD2 (6 bases). Trimming took 1 base from V and 8 from J, leaving 21 bases between them. Germline V lookup: CDR1 LGHNA, CDR2 YNFKEQ. CDR3 length equals 17 residues. In DNA form, the CDR3 reads TGTGCCAGCAGCCAAGGAACCTCCGGGACTGAAAGTCATGAGCAGTTCTTC. Amino acid sequence: CASSQGTSGTESHEQFF.

The chain uses TRBV2 and TRBJ2-2; D not certain. CDR3 length: 12 amino acids. Trimming took 4 bases from V and 6 from J, leaving 6 bases between them. CDR1 SNHLY and CDR2 FYNNEI come from the germline V gene. The CDR3 protein is CASSGNPGELFF. CDR3 nucleotide sequence: TGTGCCAGCAGTGGTAATCCCGGGGAGCTGTTTTTT.

The chain joins TRBV7-9 to TRBJ2-3; 13 positions agree with TRBD2. CDR3 length: 15 residues. CDR1 is SEHNR, CDR2 FQNEAQ, per germline (reference sequence). Trimming took 5 bases from V and 5 from J; bases not matched to a gene: 4. CDR3 loop: CASSGRTSGGDTQYF. The CDR3 DNA reads TGTGCCAGCAGCGGCCGGACTAGCGGGGGAGATACGCAGTATTTT.

With respect to this clone: Other DNA sequences in this sample translate to the same CDR3. V is TRBV11-2 and J is TRBJ2-7; no clear D. Germline lookup yields CDR1 SGHAT and CDR2 FQNNGV. Trimming removed 3 bases from V and 3 bases from J, with 6 bases in between. This CDR3 has 12 amino acids. This CDR3 is CASSLGSYEQYF. Written as DNA, the CDR3 is TGTGCCAGCAGCTTGGGAAGCTACGAGCAGTACTTC.

A remark on this clone: The sample contains more than one DNA sequence encoding this CDR3. The V call is TRBV10-3, the J call TRBJ1-2; no reliable D call. V gave up 0 bases and J gave up 2 bases, with 4 bases separating them. The CDR3 covers 13 residues. Germline assignment: CDR1 ENHRY and CDR2 SYGVKD. The CDR3 loop reads CAISESENYGYTF. DNA of the CDR3: TGTGCCATCAGTGAGTCGGAAAACTATGGCTACACCTTC.

This chain joins TRBV19 and TRBJ2-7; 8 positions agree with TRBD1. In germline, CDR1 is LNHDA, CDR2 SQIVND (reference sequence). The V segment lost 5 bases and the J segment 2 bases; nucleotides outside the gene matches: 5. The CDR3 totals 14 residues. The CDR3 coding sequence is TGTGCCAGTAGTGTACAGGGGGGAACCTACGAGCAGTACTTC. It yields the protein CASSVQGGTYEQYF.

As for this clone: At the DNA level, this CDR3 is encoded by other sequences in the same sample as well. The chain combines TRBV9 with TRBJ1-2, with D maybe TRBD1 (5 bases). The length of the CDR3 is 13 residues. V was cut by 0 bases and J by 2 bases, with 5 bases left in between. Germline V lookup: CDR1 SGDLS, CDR2 YYNGEE. The CDR3 protein is CASSVGGNYGYTF. DNA for the CDR3: TGTGCCAGCAGCGTAGGGGGGAACTATGGCTACACCTTC.

As to this clone: Other DNA sequences in the sample encode the same CDR3. The CDR3 region is CAWSRETEAFF. For the CDR3, the DNA is TGTGCCTGGAGCAGGGAAACTGAAGCTTTCTTT. The V and J genes are TRBV30 and TRBJ1-1, with D tentatively TRBD1 (5 bases). With 3 bases removed from V and 5 bases from J, the gap between germline ends came to 7 bases. This CDR3 has 11 residues. From germline, CDR1 is GTSNPN and CDR2 SVGIG (reference sequence).

The chain carries TRBV6-1 and TRBJ1-2, with TRBD1 matching over 9 bases. The CDR3 is 14 residues long. Germline V gene data show CDR1 as MNHNS and CDR2 as SASEGT. Germline trimming cut 3 bases from V and 3 bases from J; bases unmatched to any gene: 2. This chain's CDR3 is CASSDRDRDYGYTF. CDR3 in DNA: TGTGCCAGCAGTGACAGGGACAGGGACTATGGCTACACCTTC.

This chain connects TRBV2 to TRBJ2-1, with D tentatively TRBD1 or TRBD2 (5 bases each). The germline V gene has CDR1 SNHLY and CDR2 FYNNEI. Between the trimmed V and J ends, which lost 5 bases and 8 bases, there was a span of 19 bases. There are 15 residues in the CDR3. The CDR3 region is CASSPGLGVGDEQFF. The CDR3 coding sequence is TGTGCCAGCAGTCCCGGCCTGGGGGTCGGTGATGAGCAGTTCTTC.

To note about this clone: This sample includes further DNA sequences coding for the same CDR3. The J gene is TRBJ2-1, the V gene TRBV4-1; D uncertain. The CDR3 sequence is 15 residues long. Germline loops: CDR1 MGHRA, CDR2 YSYEKL. Trimming left V 0 bases short and J 0 bases short, with 6 bases between. The CDR3 region has the DNA TGCGCCAGCAGCCAAGATAGGAGCTCCTACAATGAGCAGTTCTTC. Translated, it gives CASSQDRSSYNEQFF.

The chain recombines TRBV6-6 with TRBJ2-1, with 10 positions matching TRBD2. V shed 6 bases, J shed 4 bases, and the junction held 6 bases outside the gene matches. Per the germline V gene, CDR1 is MNHNY and CDR2 is SVGAGI (reference sequence). The length of the CDR3 is 15 residues. The CDR3, as DNA: TGTGCCAGCAGACCGGGACTAGCGACTTACAATGAGCAGTTCTTC. Translating it yields CASRPGLATYNEQFF.

V is TRBV2 and J is TRBJ1-5; no clear D gene. The V end was cut by 3 bases, the J end by 3 bases, with 12 bases between. CDR1 and CDR2 from the germline V gene are SNHLY and FYNNEI. The CDR3 consists of 15 residues. The CDR3 protein is CASSDSGTFNQPQHF. Here the CDR3 DNA reads TGTGCCAGCAGTGACTCTGGAACGTTCAATCAGCCCCAGCATTTT. The complete variable domain, with remaining parts taken from reference TRBV2 and TRBJ1-5, reads EPEVTQTPSHQVTQMGQEVILRCVPISNHLYFYWYRQILGQKVEFLVSFYNNEISEKSEIFDDQFSVERPDGSNFTLKIRSTKLEDSAMYFCASSDSGTFNQPQHFGDGTRLSIL.

This chain joins TRBV6-5 and TRBJ1-1; 9 positions match TRBD1. The CDR3 is made up of 15 amino acids. V gave up 5 bases and J gave up 4 bases; unmatched junction bases: 8. Germline CDR1 MNHEY, CDR2 SVGAGI. The CDR3 DNA reads TGTGCCAGCAGTCGAGGGACAGGGAGAATCACTGAAGCTTTCTTT. This codes for CASSRGTGRITEAFF.

The chain has TRBV5-4 and TRBJ1-3; no clear D. The CDR3 consists of 16 residues. Germline lookup yields CDR1 SGHNT and CDR2 YYREEE (reference sequence). V shed 0 bases and J shed 4 bases, with 14 bases lying between them. Here the CDR3 reads CASSLGGLLGGNTIYF. The CDR3, as DNA: TGTGCCAGCAGCTTGGGAGGCCTCTTAGGAGGAAACACCATATATTTT.

This rearrangement joins TRBV19 to TRBJ2-5; 9 bases map to TRBD1. The V segment lost 2 bases and the J segment 5 bases; nucleotides outside the gene matches: 3. CDR1 LNHDA and CDR2 SQIVND come from the germline V gene (reference sequence). The CDR3 sequence is 14 residues long. The CDR3: CASSITGGLETQYF. CDR3 DNA sequence: TGTGCCAGTAGTATAACAGGGGGCTTGGAGACCCAGTACTTC.

Only one count was recorded for this clone. The chain joins TRBV6-1 to TRBJ2-4; a weak D match, TRBD1 (6 bases). This CDR3 contains 14 residues. Between the trimmed V and J ends, which lost 9 bases and 7 bases, there was a span of 19 bases. The germline gives CDR1 MNHNS, CDR2 SASEGT. The CDR3, as DNA: TGTGCCAGTAACGCAGGGGATATCCCTAACATTCAGTACTTC. This codes for CASNAGDIPNIQYF.

The J gene is TRBJ2-3, the V gene TRBV7-9; D is ambiguous. CDR1 is SEHNR, CDR2 FQNEAQ, per germline (reference sequence). The ends were cut back, 1 base at V and 11 bases at J, with 13 bases in the middle. This CDR3 contains 13 residues. The CDR3 DNA is TGTGCCAGCAGCTTAGAGGCGGTTCCCCGGCAGTATTTT. Its protein is CASSLEAVPRQYF.

As regards this clone: Distinct nucleotide sequences in the sample also encode this CDR3. The J gene is TRBJ1-1, the V gene TRBV30; D is undetermined. The CDR3 has 13 amino acids. Deletions cut 3 bases from V and 3 bases from J, with 11 bases between. Germline lookup yields CDR1 GTSNPN and CDR2 SVGIG (reference sequence). The CDR3 protein is CAWRGRGDTEAFF. The CDR3 DNA reads as TGTGCCTGGAGAGGTCGGGGTGACACTGAAGCTTTCTTT.

The chain joins TRBV5-6 to TRBJ1-1; D is unclear. CDR1 is SGHDT, CDR2 YYEEEE, per germline. V lost 3 bases to trimming and J lost 0 bases, with 15 bases between them. The CDR3 runs to 16 residues. CDR3 amino acids: CASSWPSATMNTEAFF. In DNA, the CDR3 is TGTGCCAGCAGCTGGCCGTCGGCTACTATGAACACTGAAGCTTTCTTT.

V and J are TRBV10-2 and TRBJ2-7; D remains ambiguous. The V end was cut by 5 bases, the J end by 1 base, with 9 bases between. The CDR3 covers 13 residues. The V gene's germline CDR1 is WSHSY and CDR2 SAAADI. CDR3 nucleotides: TGCGCCAGCAGTAACGGACGGTCCTACGAGCAGTACTTC. Translated, it gives CASSNGRSYEQYF.

The V and J genes are TRBV18 and TRBJ1-2; D ambiguous. V gave up 4 bases and J gave up 3 bases, with 21 bases separating them. The CDR3 spans 17 residues. Germline V gene data show CDR1 as KGHSH and CDR2 as LQKENI. The CDR3 sequence: CASSQKTGQEYYYGYTF. In nucleotides, the CDR3 is TGTGCCAGCTCACAAAAAACCGGGCAGGAATACTACTATGGCTACACCTTC.

This clone was observed a handful of times. V and J are TRBV30 and TRBJ1-5; no clear D gene. Trimming took off 8 bases at V and 11 bases at J, with 7 bases between the two ends. This CDR3 contains 8 residues. CDR1 is GTSNPN, CDR2 SVGIG, per germline (reference sequence). CDR3: CARMAQHF. CDR3 DNA: TGTGCCCGCATGGCCCAGCATTTT.

The chain carries TRBV18 and TRBJ2-4, with 13 bases matching TRBD2. This CDR3 contains 18 residues. Germline assignment: CDR1 KGHSH and CDR2 LQKENI. V shed 2 bases, J shed 2 bases, and the junction held 6 bases outside the gene matches. The CDR3 nucleotides are TGTGCCAGCTCACCAGTATGGACTAGCGGGAGTCCCAAAAACATTCAGTACTTC. It specifies CASSPVWTSGSPKNIQYF.